The 31 T cell receptor beta chains given below trace back to one sample, sequenced in a study of OX40 agonist ivuxolimab in advanced cancers. The library relied on the immunoSEQ multiplex PCR assay. In TCRdb, the immuneACCESS table is reduced to in-frame sequences with V and J assigned. These tables do not hold every clone; where another copy was compared, an unresolved V gene accounts for under half, and the others remain unexplained. This sample lists some 77,000 clones; roughly nine tenths were detected once. Together, the top ten hold more than 4% of the sample. The sample was CD4+ or CD8+ T cells sorted from blood, taken in a trial of the OX40 agonist ivuxolimab. These receptors were collected from an adult with an advanced solid tumor such as melanoma, head and neck, liver or kidney cancer.

The chain links TRBV10-3 to TRBJ2-2; D perhaps matches TRBD2 (6 bases). Germline lookup yields CDR1 ENHRY and CDR2 SYGVKD. The germline V and J ends were trimmed by 3 bases and 6 bases, with 8 bases remaining between them. This CDR3 comprises 13 residues. CDR3 in amino acids: CAISDGLPGELFF. Written as DNA, the CDR3 is TGTGCCATCAGTGATGGACTACCCGGGGAGCTGTTTTTT.

The chain carries TRBV5-4 and TRBJ2-3; D may be TRBD2 (5 bases). The CDR3 sequence is 15 residues long. Germline V gene lookup returns CDR1 SGHNT and CDR2 YYREEE (reference sequence). V was shortened by 0 bases and J by 2 bases, with 10 bases between the two germline ends. The DNA for the CDR3 is TGTGCCAGCAGCTTGGGAGGGAGCAACACAGATACGCAGTATTTT. Protein sequence: CASSLGGSNTDTQYF.

The gene calls are TRBV7-3 and TRBJ2-1; the D gene is possibly TRBD1 (5 bases). Deletions cut 2 bases from V and 5 bases from J, with 13 bases between. Germline values: CDR1 SGHTA, CDR2 FQGTGA. The CDR3 has 15 amino acids. CDR3 loop: CASSLAAGWDNEQFF. In DNA form, the CDR3 reads TGTGCCAGCAGCTTAGCAGCAGGGTGGGACAATGAGCAGTTCTTC.

J is TRBJ1-2 and V is TRBV5-6, with 9 bases identical to TRBD1. Germline-derived CDR1 and CDR2 are SGHDT and YYEEEE. There are 14 residues in the CDR3. With 7 bases clipped from V and 9 bases from J, the junction kept 13 bases outside the gene matches. CDR3 bases: TGTGCCAGCCTTCCGACAGGGGGACTTAGTAGCTACACCTTC. It translates to CASLPTGGLSSYTF.

This rearrangement joins TRBV27 to TRBJ1-1, with 9 bases fitting TRBD1. CDR3 length: 15 residues. Per the germline V gene, CDR1 is MNHEY and CDR2 is SMNVEV (reference sequence). Unmatched junction bases numbered 2, after V lost 1 base and J lost 2 bases. The CDR3 loop reads CASSLLGQGNTEAFF. DNA of the CDR3: TGTGCCAGCAGTTTATTGGGACAGGGAAACACTGAAGCTTTCTTT.

The rearrangement links TRBV11-2 to TRBJ1-4; 8 bases line up with TRBD1. The CDR3 runs 15 residues. Germline CDR1 and CDR2: SGHAT and FQNNGV. After removal of 1 base from V and 7 bases from J, the junction contained 5 bases not matched to a gene. CDR3 bases: TGTGCCAGCAGCTTAGGACAGGGGCTGTTTGAAAAACTGTTTTTT. Its protein product is CASSLGQGLFEKLFF.

The rearrangement joins TRBV28 to TRBJ2-7, with D tentatively TRBD2 (5 bases). Looked up from germline, CDR1 is MDHEN and CDR2 is SYDVKM. The CDR3 covers 14 residues. Trimming removed 5 bases from V and 6 bases from J, with 17 bases in between. Written as DNA, the CDR3 is TGTGCCAGCAGTCAAATAGCGACCTACATCGAGCAGTACTTC. It encodes CASSQIATYIEQYF.

V gene TRBV11-3 combines with J gene TRBJ2-1; 11 bases are shared with TRBD2. The V and J ends lost 5 bases and 4 bases, in that order; junction bases with no gene match: 4. Germline V gene lookup returns CDR1 SGHNT and CDR2 YENEEA. The CDR3 has 15 residues. The CDR3 spells CASSPGLAGYNEQFF. DNA for the CDR3: TGTGCCAGCAGCCCCGGACTAGCGGGTTACAATGAGCAGTTCTTC.

The chain's CDR3 is CASSYPPGGGSQYF. The CDR3 region has the DNA TGTGCCAGCAGTTACCCCCCCGGGGGCGGATCGCAGTATTTT. The V and J genes are TRBV6-5 and TRBJ2-3; D is tentatively TRBD1 or TRBD2 (6 bases each). CDR1 MNHEY and CDR2 SVGAGI come from the germline V gene. This CDR3 spans 14 amino acids. With 2 bases removed from V and 10 bases from J, the gap between germline ends came to 16 bases.

This chain connects TRBV28 to TRBJ2-3; D might be TRBD2 (6 bases). The CDR3 length is 14 residues. Trimming stripped 6 bases from V and 1 base from J, with 11 bases between. Germline loops: CDR1 MDHEN, CDR2 SYDVKM. The CDR3 spells CASRSSGGTDTQYF. The CDR3 DNA sequence: TGTGCCAGCAGATCCTCGGGGGGCACAGATACGCAGTATTTT.

V is TRBV6-6 and J is TRBJ2-7; D possibly corresponds to TRBD1 (6 bases). CDR3 size: 13 residues. The V and J ends lost 6 bases and 7 bases respectively, with 16 bases between them. Germline values: CDR1 MNHNY, CDR2 SVGAGI (reference sequence). The CDR3 sequence: CASRRDIFGEQYF. As DNA, the CDR3 is TGTGCCAGCAGACGGGACATTTTTGGGGAGCAGTACTTC.

The rearrangement links TRBV19 to TRBJ1-5, with D unclear. V was pared by 5 bases and J by 0 bases, with 11 bases between. The germline CDR1 and CDR2 sequences are LNHDA and SQIVND (reference sequence). This CDR3 has 15 residues. The CDR3 reads CASSPDGISNQPQHF. In DNA form, the CDR3 reads TGTGCCAGTAGTCCGGACGGGATTAGCAATCAGCCCCAGCATTTT.

The V gene is TRBV5-6, the J gene TRBJ2-3; 11 bases map to TRBD1. This CDR3 contains 14 residues. CDR1 and CDR2 from the germline V gene are SGHDT and YYEEEE. The junction had 3 bases not matched to a gene; V was cut back by 4 bases and J by 5 bases. For the CDR3, the DNA is TGTGCCAGCAGCCTTGGGACAGGGGGAGATACGCAGTATTTT. It translates to CASSLGTGGDTQYF. The full variable domain, in which reference TRBV5-6 and TRBJ2-3 provide the parts outside the CDR3, is DAGVTQSPTHLIKTRGQQVTLRCSPKSGHDTVSWYQQALGQGPQFIFQYYEEEERQRGNFPDRFSGHQFPNYSSELNVNALLLGDSALYLCASSLGTGGDTQYFGPGTRLTVL.

The V call is TRBV19, the J call TRBJ1-2; D might be TRBD1 (6 bases). CDR1 and CDR2 (germline): LNHDA, SQIVND (reference sequence). The germline V and J ends were trimmed by 6 bases and 5 bases, with 22 bases remaining between them. The CDR3 is 16 amino acids. The CDR3 sequence: CASRGAAGGERYGYTF. The CDR3 DNA is TGTGCCAGTAGGGGCGCCGCGGGGGGCGAACGATATGGCTACACCTTC.

This clone was counted once. J is TRBJ1-2 and V is TRBV7-2; TRBD1 might be the D (5 bases). The germline V and J ends were trimmed by 4 bases and 4 bases, with 10 bases remaining between them. Looked up from germline, CDR1 is SGHTA and CDR2 is FQGNSA. The CDR3 totals 13 residues. The CDR3 region has the DNA TGTGCCAGCAGCTCCCGACAGCTCTATGGCTACACCTTC. Encoded protein: CASSSRQLYGYTF.

This chain links TRBV6-1 with TRBJ2-3; either TRBD1 or TRBD2 may fit D (5 bases each). CDR3 size: 12 residues. The germline gives CDR1 MNHNS, CDR2 SASEGT. V lost 10 bases and J 4 bases, leaving 12 bases between the germline ends. The CDR3 is CATGDRSDTQYF. The CDR3 DNA reads as TGTGCCACCGGGGACCGATCAGATACGCAGTATTTT.

This chain uses TRBV25-1 with TRBJ2-7, with 7 bases that match TRBD2. The CDR3 spans 14 residues. V lost 7 bases and J lost 2; bases outside the gene matches: 8. Per the germline V gene, CDR1 is MGHDK and CDR2 is SYGVNS. Written as DNA, the CDR3 is TGTGCCAGCATAAAGACCGGGACTACCTACGAGCAGTACTTC. This codes for CASIKTGTTYEQYF.

J is TRBJ2-4 and V is TRBV6-5; D is unclear. CDR1 is MNHEY and CDR2 is SVGAGI in the germline V gene. The CDR3 spans 15 residues. Trimming removed 1 base from V and 1 base from J, with 8 bases in between. CDR3 nucleotide sequence: TGTGCCAGCAGTTACTGGGGAATTGCCAAAAACATTCAGTACTTC. The encoded protein is CASSYWGIAKNIQYF.

As for this clone: An end of the junction differs from the germline gene, which may be a read error. The chain employs TRBV7-6 and TRBJ2-2, with D perhaps matching TRBD2 (6 bases). This CDR3 is 16 amino acids long. Germline CDR1 and CDR2: SGHVS and FNYEAQ. This CDR3 is CASTLLANQNTGELFF. For the CDR3, the DNA is TGTGCCAGCACCTTACTAGCTAACCAGAACACCGGGGAGCTGTTTTTT.

The CDR3 nucleotides are TGTGCCAGTAGTATTGAGCTGGGCAATCAGCCCCAGCATTTT. It encodes CASSIELGNQPQHF. This sequence joins TRBV19 and TRBJ1-5, with D uncertain. The CDR3 consists of 14 residues. Trimming cost V 3 bases and J 2 bases, with 8 bases left between them. Germline lookup yields CDR1 LNHDA and CDR2 SQIVND (reference sequence). The full variable domain, its missing parts supplied by reference TRBV19 and TRBJ1-5, is DGGITQSPKYLFRKEGQNVTLSCEQNLNHDAMYWYRQDPGQGLRLIYYSQIVNDFQKGDIAEGYSVSREKKESFPLTVTSAQKNPTAFYLCASSIELGNQPQHFGDGTRLSIL.

The chain carries TRBV5-4 and TRBJ1-3, with 7 bases matching TRBD1. Germline loops: CDR1 SGHNT, CDR2 YYREEE (reference sequence). This CDR3 is built from 15 residues. Losses at the gene ends were 4 bases for V and 0 bases for J; bases not matched to a gene: 4. CDR3 bases: TGTGCCAGCAGCACGACAGGGCCCTCTGGAAACACCATATATTTT. It encodes CASSTTGPSGNTIYF.

CDR3: CASRGGERGYEQYF. As DNA, the CDR3 is TGTGCCAGCAGGGGGGGCGAGCGAGGCTACGAGCAGTACTTC. This rearrangement joins TRBV28 to TRBJ2-7; the D gene could be TRBD1 or TRBD2 (6 bases each). V lost 6 bases and J lost 3, with 15 bases in between. The CDR3 covers 14 residues. The V gene's germline CDR1 is MDHEN and CDR2 SYDVKM.

This chain links TRBV11-2 with TRBJ1-4; D gene uncertain. From germline, CDR1 is SGHAT and CDR2 FQNNGV. Trimming stripped 5 bases from V and 6 bases from J, with 13 bases between. CDR3 length: 14 residues. The CDR3, as DNA: TGTGCCAGCAGCCGACCCATAGGAGATGAAAAACTGTTTTTT. This gives the protein CASSRPIGDEKLFF.

This chain uses TRBV28 with TRBJ2-3; D unresolved. The germline V gene encodes CDR1 MDHEN and CDR2 SYDVKM. This CDR3 is built from 14 residues. Trimming removed 5 bases at V and 2 bases at J, with 11 bases between. Written as DNA, the CDR3 is TGTGCCAGCAGTCCTTACCTCAACACAGATACGCAGTATTTT. Its translation: CASSPYLNTDTQYF.

The chain recombines TRBV6-5 with TRBJ2-5; no firm D call. Germline V gene sequence: CDR1 MNHEY, CDR2 SVGAGI. The V gene lost 7 bases and the J gene lost 2 bases, with 17 bases spanning the gap. CDR3 length: 15 residues. CDR3 amino acids: CASNPTGSYQETQYF. The CDR3 nucleotides are TGTGCCAGCAACCCTACCGGGTCGTATCAAGAGACCCAGTACTTC.

This CDR3 is CASIRGIGDTEAFF. In DNA, the CDR3 is TGTGCCAGCATCAGGGGTATAGGGGACACTGAAGCTTTCTTT. This chain links TRBV7-2 with TRBJ1-1; D might be TRBD1 (6 bases). Germline V lookup: CDR1 SGHTA, CDR2 FQGNSA. The CDR3 runs 14 residues. V was shortened by 7 bases and J by 3 bases, with 15 bases between the two germline ends.

The V gene is TRBV5-4, the J gene TRBJ2-5; no clear D gene. CDR3 length: 13 amino acids. Germline CDR1 is SGHNT and CDR2 is YYREEE (reference sequence). V was trimmed by 3 bases and J by 5 bases, leaving 11 bases between them. The CDR3: CASSWSLGETQYF. In DNA, the CDR3 is TGTGCCAGCAGCTGGAGCCTCGGCGAGACCCAGTACTTC.

This clone has just a few counts. V usage is TRBV10-3 and J usage is TRBJ1-2; perhaps TRBD1 as D (6 bases). With 2 bases removed from V and 4 bases from J, the gap between germline ends came to 8 bases. CDR1 is ENHRY, CDR2 SYGVKD, per germline. The CDR3 has 13 residues. CDR3 nucleotide sequence: TGTGCCATCAGTGAGACAGGGCCCTATGGCTACACCTTC. It translates to CAISETGPYGYTF.

This clone was detected once. The chain has TRBV29-1 and TRBJ2-1, with unresolved D. Looked up from germline, CDR1 is SQVTM and CDR2 is ANQGSEA. This CDR3 contains 13 residues. The ends were cut back, 4 bases at V and 0 bases at J, with 7 bases in the middle. The CDR3 region is CSVARSSYNEQFF. CDR3 sequence (DNA): TGCAGCGTTGCCCGCTCCTCCTACAATGAGCAGTTCTTC.

The chain joins TRBV19 to TRBJ2-1, with 10 bases fitting TRBD2. The CDR3 has 14 residues. Unmatched junction bases numbered 1, after V lost 5 bases and J lost 3 bases. The germline CDR1 and CDR2 sequences are LNHDA and SQIVND (reference sequence). The CDR3 protein is CASSLAGGYNEQFF. The DNA of the CDR3 is TGTGCCAGTAGTTTAGCGGGAGGCTACAATGAGCAGTTCTTC.

This clone was counted only a few times. This chain joins TRBV11-2 and TRBJ1-2, with D unresolved. Germline CDR1 SGHAT, CDR2 FQNNGV. Trimming shortened V by 7 bases and J by 10 bases, and 16 bases separated the two germline ends. CDR3 length: 12 amino acids. CDR3: CASTMEGFDYTF. CDR3 coding DNA: TGTGCCAGCACCATGGAGGGTTTCGACTACACCTTC.